The following is a T cell receptor (beta chain) sequence with its context. Its cognate antigen is unknown. This sample was taken from a study of vaccination effects on CD4 cells after COVID-19. For the study at large: Participants completed two doses of the BNT162b2 or mRNA-1273 vaccine. Overall study results and limits: Within healthy vaccinees, only 1 of 255 vaccine-induced clones displayed cross-reactivity with common cold coronaviruses. There was marked clonal contraction among infection- and vaccine-induced clones late after vaccination.

Antigen-specific CD4+ T cells were first expanded with viral peptide pools by the ViraFEST assay and only then sequenced. The culture ran for approximately 10 days, and then CD4+ T cells were isolated. Testing of the vaccine recipients showed negative nucleocapsid antibodies and no prior SARS-CoV-2 infection. IL-2 medium was substituted for half the medium on days 3 and 7. Assay used: immunoSEQ multiplex PCR; TCRdb lists only in-frame clones, some missing. There are 25,000 to 30,000 clones in the sample; 75% to 85% occur only once, and 30% lies in the top ten. Germline lookup yields CDR1 MGHRA and CDR2 YSYEKL. The CDR3 sequence is 16 residues long. V lost 0 bases and J 3 bases, leaving 12 bases between the germline ends.

Source: CD4+ T cells from PBMCs cultured with SARS-CoV-2 spike peptides, taken before COVID-19 vaccination. The TCR originated in a human donor who received a COVID-19 vaccine. The V gene is TRBV4-1, the J gene TRBJ1-5; D is ambiguous. The CDR3, as DNA: TGCGCCAGCAGCCAAGAGAGGGTGGACTTCAATCAGCCCCAGCATTTT. This translates into CASSQERVDFNQPQHF.